This TCR beta chain was captured by sequencing in a study of T cell responses to AZD1222 COVID-19 vaccine. General observations from the study: Only a handful of AZD1222 recipients, roughly six in all, had baseline seropositivity. White British people made up most donors, females outnumbered males, and clonal diversity was possibly underestimated.

Worth noting for this clone: No antigen is known for it.

Sequencing was performed with immunoSEQ multiplex PCR; in TCRdb, only in-frame clones are kept and a portion is missing. This table has tens of thousands of clones, approximately 90% appearing once. The germline V gene encodes CDR1 SGHRS and CDR2 YFSETQ. V was cut by 0 bases and J by 0 bases, with 7 bases left in between. CDR3 length equals 14 residues. The specimen was peripheral blood, collected 28 days after the second AZD1222 dose. This chain connects TRBV5-1 to TRBJ2-7; D is undetermined. This clonotype originated in an adult who received the AZD1222 COVID-19 vaccine. CDR3 coding DNA: TGCGCCAGCAGCTTGGGAGGTAGCTCCTACGAGCAGTACTTC. Its protein is CASSLGGSSYEQYF.